Sequencing of this TCR beta chain was carried out in a study of beta chain features in type 1 diabetes. About the research overall: The examined sorted cells totaled approximately 100 million across samples. Study findings and constraints: Cells with high TCR expression could be over-represented when cDNA is sequenced. Compared with healthy donors, patients appeared to share more similar naive, central memory and regulatory TCRB repertoires. Shortening that was moderate but significant affected the TCRB CDR3s of Type 1 diabetes patients in all four CD4+ subsets.

A remark on this clone: Its antigen is undetermined.

Reverse transcribing all isolated RNA meant expressed TCRB transcripts were sequenced. Read counts averaged approximately 3.5 million for samples of naive, central memory and regulatory T cells. TCRdb's copy holds only in-frame clones and misses some; the assay was immunoSEQ multiplex PCR. Of 240,000 or so clones listed, roughly 21% are singletons. The sequence was collected from a woman between 40 and 55 years old with type 1 diabetes. Specimen: naive CD4+ T cells from blood.

The CDR3 sequence: CASSSSSGLSYNEQFF. The CDR3 nucleotides are TGCGCCAGCAGCTCCTCTAGCGGGCTCTCCTACAATGAGCAGTTCTTC. The chain couples TRBV5-1 to TRBJ2-1; the match to TRBD2 covers 8 bases. CDR1 is SGHRS and CDR2 is YFSETQ in the germline V gene. V shed 3 bases, J shed 0 bases, and the junction held 5 bases outside the gene matches. This CDR3 is 16 amino acids long.